The 13 T cell receptor beta chains given below trace back to one sample, sequenced in a study of shared clonotypes between healthy human individuals. Repertoires were generated with immunoSEQ multiplex PCR, while TCRdb's copy carries only in-frame clones and drops some. This sample carries more than 2,000,000 clones, just over 90% of them seen once, and the ten largest clones take 0.14%. Sequenced input: naive CD4+ T cells sorted from blood. Subset specified: CD45RA+ positively selected. The receptors here all came from a young man in good health.

The V and J genes are TRBV7-2 and TRBJ2-3; 7 nucleotides line up with TRBD1. This CDR3 comprises 15 residues. Trimming cost V 2 bases and J 2 bases; bases outside gene matches: 4. Germline V gene sequence: CDR1 SGHTA, CDR2 FQGNSA. The CDR3: CASSLTGAPTDTQYF. CDR3 in DNA: TGTGCCAGCAGCTTAACAGGGGCCCCCACAGATACGCAGTATTTT.

The rearrangement joins TRBV28 to TRBJ1-1; 7 bases fit TRBD1. V lost 5 bases to trimming and J lost 10 bases; unmatched junction nucleotides: 13. This CDR3 has 14 residues. Germline values: CDR1 MDHEN, CDR2 SYDVKM. CDR3 amino acids: CASSPPDRAGGAFF. The CDR3 nucleotides are TGTGCCAGCAGTCCTCCCGACAGGGCTGGGGGAGCTTTCTTT.

The rearrangement links TRBV5-1 to TRBJ2-7, with D possibly being TRBD2 (5 bases). The length of the CDR3 is 15 residues. V shed 2 bases and J shed 2 bases, with 14 bases lying between them. In germline, CDR1 is SGHRS, CDR2 YFSETQ. CDR3 sequence reads: CASSLSAGPAYEQYF. The CDR3 DNA reads TGCGCCAGCAGCTTAAGCGCGGGCCCCGCCTACGAGCAGTACTTC.

The rearrangement links TRBV27 to TRBJ2-1; TRBD1 aligns across 9 bases. V shed 9 bases and J 2 bases; nucleotides not matched to a gene: 8. This CDR3 has 15 amino acids. Germline values: CDR1 MNHEY, CDR2 SMNVEV (reference sequence). Here the CDR3 DNA reads TGTGCCAGACGGAGGACAGGGGCCCCCTACAATGAGCAGTTCTTC. Its translation: CARRRTGAPYNEQFF.

This chain joins TRBV7-2 and TRBJ2-5, with a weak D call TRBD2 (5 bases). V was cut by 5 bases and J by 2 bases, with 12 bases left in between. CDR1 and CDR2 (germline): SGHTA, FQGNSA. This CDR3 has 14 residues. For the CDR3, the DNA is TGTGCCAGCAGCCCCGACTACCTACAAGAGACCCAGTACTTC. Amino acids: CASSPDYLQETQYF.

The chain has TRBV7-8 and TRBJ1-1; unclear D gene. V gave up 1 base and J gave up 1 base, with 22 bases separating them. The CDR3 runs to 19 residues. Germline V lookup: CDR1 SGHVS, CDR2 FQNEAQ. The CDR3 DNA reads as TGTGCCAGCAGCTTAGAAGGCGTAGGACTCCAGAACCCGAACACTGAAGCTTTCTTT. This codes for CASSLEGVGLQNPNTEAFF.

This chain joins TRBV7-3 and TRBJ1-5; the match to TRBD1 covers 8 bases. CDR3 length equals 17 residues. Trimming took 0 bases from V and 3 from J; bases not matched to a gene: 7. CDR1 is SGHTA, CDR2 FQGTGA, per germline. The CDR3 DNA sequence: TGTGCCAGCAGCTTAACAGGACAGGGTGGCATCAATCAGCCCCAGCATTTT. This encodes CASSLTGQGGINQPQHF.

The V and J genes are TRBV10-3 and TRBJ1-5; D possibly corresponds to TRBD1 (5 bases). This CDR3 is 16 amino acids long. V was trimmed by 3 bases and J by 5 bases, leaving 17 bases between them. The germline V gene encodes CDR1 ENHRY and CDR2 SYGVKD. Here the CDR3 DNA reads TGTGCCATCAGTGATACCCCCGGTGGGGGGGATCAGCCCCAGCATTTT. It encodes CAISDTPGGGDQPQHF.

This chain joins TRBV9 and TRBJ2-3, with TRBD2 identical over 8 bases. V trimming: 8 bases; J trimming: 5 bases; junction bases outside the gene matches: 10. Looked up from germline, CDR1 is SGDLS and CDR2 is YYNGEE. The CDR3 is 14 amino acids. DNA for the CDR3: TGTGCCAGGGAATGGCGGGAGGAGGGAGATACGCAGTATTTT. It specifies CAREWREEGDTQYF.

The CDR3 protein is CASSAGDYLYEQFF. In DNA form, the CDR3 reads TGTGCCAGTAGTGCAGGGGACTACCTCTACGAGCAGTTCTTC. The chain combines TRBV19 with TRBJ2-1, with a possible D match to TRBD2 (7 bases). The CDR3 is made up of 14 amino acids. Germline lookup yields CDR1 LNHDA and CDR2 SQIVND (reference sequence). The V end lost 5 bases, the J end lost 10 bases, and 18 bases lay between the germline ends.

About this clone: The same CDR3 also results from other DNA sequences found in this sample. The chain has TRBV5-1 and TRBJ2-1, with D possibly matching TRBD1 (5 bases). Germline loops: CDR1 SGHRS, CDR2 YFSETQ. CDR3 length equals 13 residues. The ends were cut back, 1 base at V and 7 bases at J, with 9 bases in the middle. DNA of the CDR3: TGCGCCAGCAGCTTGTTGGCAGGGAATGAGCAGTTCTTC. This translates into CASSLLAGNEQFF.

This sequence joins TRBV18 and TRBJ1-3; possible D gene TRBD1, 6 bases. Germline CDR1 is KGHSH and CDR2 is LQKENI. CDR3 length equals 14 residues. V dropped 2 bases and J dropped 2 bases, with 7 bases sitting between them. The DNA of the CDR3 is TGTGCCAGCTCACCAACAGGGCCTGGAAACACCATATATTTT. Its translation: CASSPTGPGNTIYF.

V gene TRBV18 combines with J gene TRBJ1-6, with 7 bases lining up with TRBD1. The germline V gene encodes CDR1 KGHSH and CDR2 LQKENI. V was pared by 3 bases and J by 8 bases, with 7 bases of the junction left unmatched. This CDR3 comprises 15 residues. CDR3 region: CASSPPGQLYSPLHF. Here the CDR3 DNA reads TGTGCCAGCTCACCCCCGGGACAGCTTTATTCACCCCTCCACTTT.